The next 24 T cell receptor beta chains were all read from a single sample in a study of blood T cell repertoires in COVID-19. Assay used: immunoSEQ multiplex PCR; TCRdb lists only in-frame clones, some missing. Of 200,000 to 250,000 clones in the sample, 88% were seen once. The material sequenced was PBMCs or T cells enriched from blood (not recorded which). These receptors came from a woman under 40 who had recovered from COVID-19.

The chain links TRBV11-3 to TRBJ2-1; no firm D call. The CDR3 sequence is 16 residues long. With 5 bases removed from V and 7 bases from J, the gap between germline ends came to 21 bases. Germline V gives CDR1 SGHNT, CDR2 YENEEA. The CDR3 sequence is CASSPSTGSDGNEQFF. CDR3 in DNA: TGTGCCAGCAGCCCTAGTACCGGTTCCGACGGTAATGAGCAGTTCTTC.

The CDR3 loop is CASSLRQYNQPQHF. CDR3 DNA: TGTGCCAGCAGTTTACGACAGTACAATCAGCCCCAGCATTTT. The rearrangement links TRBV27 to TRBJ1-5; TRBD1 might be the D (5 bases). The CDR3 sequence is 14 residues long. V lost 2 bases, J lost 3 bases, and 8 bases lay in between. The germline V gene encodes CDR1 MNHEY and CDR2 SMNVEV (reference sequence).

In its sample, this clone was seen a few times. The rearrangement uses TRBV4-1 and TRBJ2-1, with 9 bases identical to TRBD2. V lost 4 bases to trimming and J lost 7 bases; unmatched junction nucleotides: 14. From germline, CDR1 is MGHRA and CDR2 YSYEKL. This CDR3 comprises 17 residues. CDR3 loop: CASSPRGAGGPFNEQFF. In DNA form, the CDR3 reads TGCGCCAGCAGCCCCAGGGGGGCGGGGGGGCCGTTTAATGAGCAGTTCTTC.

In its sample, this clone was seen once. This chain joins TRBV7-2 and TRBJ1-1; perhaps TRBD1 as D (5 bases). Between the trimmed V and J ends, which lost 5 bases and 0 bases, there was a span of 13 bases. CDR3 length equals 15 residues. Germline V CDR1 and CDR2: SGHTA, FQGNSA. The CDR3 reads CASSPRQGLNTEAFF. Written as DNA, the CDR3 is TGTGCCAGCAGCCCCCGCCAGGGATTGAACACTGAAGCTTTCTTT.

The CDR3 coding sequence is TGTGCCAGCAGTCCCCAGGGGAACGGCTACACCTTC. Protein sequence: CASSPQGNGYTF. The chain employs TRBV6-5 and TRBJ1-2; possibly TRBD1 for D (6 bases). The V and J ends lost 5 bases and 8 bases respectively, with 12 bases between them. The CDR3 is made up of 12 amino acids. CDR1 and CDR2 from the germline V gene are MNHEY and SVGAGI.

The sample holds a few counts of this clone. The rearrangement joins TRBV6-2 or TRBV6-3 to TRBJ2-3, with 8 positions matching TRBD2. The CDR3 loop spans 14 amino acids. V lost 5 bases, J lost 6 bases, and 7 bases stayed unmatched. Germline V gene lookup returns CDR1 MNHEY and CDR2 SVGEGT. Written as DNA, the CDR3 is TGTGCCAGCAGTGTTAGAACGGGAGGGGATACGCAGTATTTT. This gives the protein CASSVRTGGDTQYF.

This clone has only one observation. This rearrangement joins TRBV18 to TRBJ2-7, with D possibly matching TRBD2 (5 bases). The CDR3 runs 15 residues. The germline V gene has CDR1 KGHSH and CDR2 LQKENI. Trimming cost V 0 bases and J 3 bases, with 12 bases left between them. CDR3 loop: CASSPPGSRRYEQYF. The CDR3 DNA is TGTGCCAGCTCACCACCGGGGAGTAGACGCTACGAGCAGTACTTC.

The gene calls are TRBV19 and TRBJ1-2, with 9 nucleotides matching TRBD1. CDR3 length: 13 residues. Trimming at V came to 5 bases and at J to 2 bases, leaving 0 bases not matched to a gene. CDR1 is LNHDA and CDR2 is SQIVND in the germline V gene (reference sequence). The DNA of the CDR3 is TGTGCCAGTAGTGGGACAGGGAACTATGGCTACACCTTC. It translates to CASSGTGNYGYTF. Based on the CDR3 plus reference TRBV19 and TRBJ1-2, the full variable domain is DGGITQSPKYLFRKEGQNVTLSCEQNLNHDAMYWYRQDPGQGLRLIYYSQIVNDFQKGDIAEGYSVSREKKESFPLTVTSAQKNPTAFYLCASSGTGNYGYTFGSGTRLTVV.

This clone came up many times. The gene calls are TRBV4-2 and TRBJ1-2, with 7 bases identical to TRBD1. Unmatched junction bases numbered 2, after V lost 0 bases and J lost 4 bases. The germline V gene encodes CDR1 LGHNA and CDR2 YNFKEQ. The CDR3 consists of 14 residues. The CDR3 sequence: CASSQDGDSYGYTF. CDR3 DNA: TGTGCCAGCAGCCAAGATGGGGACAGCTATGGCTACACCTTC.

This chain connects TRBV3-1 (or the pseudogene TRBV3-2) to TRBJ1-2; D is possibly TRBD1 (5 bases). The length of the CDR3 is 14 residues. V gave up 0 bases and J gave up 4 bases, with 9 bases separating them. Per germline, CDR1 LGHDT and CDR2 YNNKEL (reference sequence). CDR3 DNA sequence: TGTGCCAGCAGCCAAGACAGGGCTTCCTATGGCTACACCTTC. Translating gives CASSQDRASYGYTF.

The genes are TRBV12-3 or TRBV12-4 and TRBJ1-2; D remains unclear. The CDR3 has 13 residues. V dropped 2 bases and J dropped 4 bases, with 8 bases sitting between them. CDR3 residues: CASSLRAGYGYTF. The DNA of the CDR3 is TGTGCCAGCAGTTTAAGGGCGGGCTATGGCTACACCTTC.

V gene TRBV9 combines with J gene TRBJ2-5, with TRBD1 matching 8 bases. Germline V gene data show CDR1 as SGDLS and CDR2 as YYNGEE. The V and J ends lost 4 bases and 4 bases, in that order; junction bases with no gene match: 6. This CDR3 has 14 residues. CDR3 residues: CASSSRTGPETQYF. CDR3 bases: TGTGCCAGCAGCTCGCGGACAGGGCCAGAGACCCAGTACTTC.

The genes are TRBV6-5 and TRBJ1-2, with 8 positions matching TRBD1. Trimming took 2 bases from V and 0 from J; bases not matched to a gene: 2. The CDR3 contains 15 residues. Germline CDR1 is MNHEY and CDR2 is SVGAGI. In DNA, the CDR3 is TGTGCCAGCAGTTACGGGACAGGTTCTAACTATGGCTACACCTTC. Translation gives CASSYGTGSNYGYTF.

This sequence joins TRBV12-3 or TRBV12-4 and TRBJ1-6; tentatively, D is TRBD1 (5 bases). The ends were cut back, 1 base at V and 11 bases at J, with 9 bases in the middle. There are 13 residues in the CDR3. DNA for the CDR3: TGTGCCAGCAGTTTAGGGGGCTGGACACCCCTCCACTTT. It codes for CASSLGGWTPLHF.

The chain uses TRBV2 and TRBJ2-7, with 8 bases aligning to TRBD1. Trimming at V came to 3 bases and at J to 5 bases, leaving 15 bases not matched to a gene. Germline V CDR1 and CDR2: SNHLY, FYNNEI. The length of the CDR3 is 17 residues. CDR3 nucleotides: TGTGCCAGCAGTGACGAGCTGCTGACAGGGGTTAGGAACGAGCAGTACTTC. This sequence encodes CASSDELLTGVRNEQYF.

The V gene is TRBV5-1, the J gene TRBJ1-1, with 12 bases fitting TRBD1. This CDR3 region has 17 residues. From germline, CDR1 is SGHRS and CDR2 YFSETQ. The J segment lost 4 bases and the V segment lost 1 base, leaving 8 bases of the junction unmatched. CDR3 bases: TGCGCCAGCAGCTTGACCGGGACAGGGGGCAGAGGCACTGAAGCTTTCTTT. Translation gives CASSLTGTGGRGTEAFF. The variable domain in full, completed from reference TRBV5-1 and TRBJ1-1, reads KAGVTQTPRYLIKTRGQQVTLSCSPISGHRSVSWYQQTPGQGLQFLFEYFSETQRNKGNFPGRFSGRQFSNSRSEMNVSTLELGDSALYLCASSLTGTGGRGTEAFFGQGTRLTVV.

This clone was recorded once. The chain recombines TRBV2 with TRBJ1-4, with no clear D. CDR3 length: 16 amino acids. V gave up 3 bases and J gave up 4 bases, with 15 bases separating them. The germline gives CDR1 SNHLY, CDR2 FYNNEI. The DNA for the CDR3 is TGTGCCAGCAGTGAGGGCCAATCTGGATATAATGAAAAACTGTTTTTT. Protein sequence: CASSEGQSGYNEKLFF. Full variable domain (remainder filled in from reference TRBV2 and TRBJ1-4): EPEVTQTPSHQVTQMGQEVILRCVPISNHLYFYWYRQILGQKVEFLVSFYNNEISEKSEIFDDQFSVERPDGSNFTLKIRSTKLEDSAMYFCASSEGQSGYNEKLFFGSGTQLSVL.

The sample holds one count of this clone. V is TRBV11-1 and J is TRBJ1-2, with a weak D call TRBD1 (5 bases). Trimming stripped 3 bases from V and 6 bases from J, with 11 bases between. The CDR3 is 13 residues long. CDR1 is SGHAT, CDR2 FQDESV, per germline (reference sequence). CDR3 bases: TGTGCCAGCAGCTTTAGGGGATCGGATGGCTACACCTTC. Protein: CASSFRGSDGYTF.

This chain joins TRBV7-2 and TRBJ2-7; 8 bases are shared with TRBD1. J was trimmed by 3 bases and V by 5 bases; bases with no gene match: 6. Per germline, CDR1 SGHTA and CDR2 FQGNSA. This CDR3 has 14 amino acids. The CDR3 spells CASSGTGRFYEQYF. The DNA for the CDR3 is TGTGCCAGCAGCGGGACAGGACGATTCTACGAGCAGTACTTC.

This clone was seen a single time. The V gene is TRBV10-3, the J gene TRBJ2-2; 12 bases match TRBD2. Germline values: CDR1 ENHRY, CDR2 SYGVKD. There are 17 residues in the CDR3. Trimming cost V 7 bases and J 2 bases; bases outside gene matches: 8. The CDR3 here is CAITKLAGGVNTGELFF. In nucleotides, the CDR3 is TGTGCCATCACTAAACTAGCGGGGGGCGTCAACACCGGGGAGCTGTTTTTT.

V usage is TRBV5-4 and J usage is TRBJ2-1; D is possibly TRBD2 (5 bases). V lost 4 bases to trimming and J lost 5 bases, with 16 bases between them. From germline, CDR1 is SGHNT and CDR2 YYREEE (reference sequence). This CDR3 is built from 15 residues. CDR3 in DNA: TGTGCCAGCAGCCTTGAGAGGACTGAAAACAATGAGCAGTTCTTC. Translating gives CASSLERTENNEQFF.

This clone was seen a few times. This chain's CDR3 is CASSLEGGAYGYTF. The CDR3 nucleotides read TGCGCCAGCAGCTTGGAAGGAGGCGCCTATGGCTACACCTTC. The genes are TRBV5-1 and TRBJ1-2; D ambiguous. CDR3 length: 14 amino acids. Germline V gene lookup returns CDR1 SGHRS and CDR2 YFSETQ. V gave up 0 bases and J gave up 4 bases, with 10 bases separating them. The whole variable domain, remainder taken from reference TRBV5-1 and TRBJ1-2, is KAGVTQTPRYLIKTRGQQVTLSCSPISGHRSVSWYQQTPGQGLQFLFEYFSETQRNKGNFPGRFSGRQFSNSRSEMNVSTLELGDSALYLCASSLEGGAYGYTFGSGTRLTVV.

The rearrangement uses TRBV7-3 and TRBJ1-1; D ambiguous. Germline V gives CDR1 SGHTA, CDR2 FQGTGA. Trimming stripped 3 bases from V and 7 bases from J, with 15 bases between. The CDR3 sequence is 14 residues long. CDR3 nucleotide sequence: TGTGCCAGCAGCTTTGGACCCTACCGGGGTGAAGCTTTCTTT. It yields the protein CASSFGPYRGEAFF.

This chain joins TRBV6-5 and TRBJ1-2, with D tentatively TRBD1 (6 bases). Trimming cost V 0 bases and J 6 bases, with 14 bases left between them. The CDR3 has 15 residues. Germline V gene data show CDR1 as MNHEY and CDR2 as SVGAGI. As DNA, the CDR3 is TGTGCCAGCAGTTACTCAACAGGGAGAGAGAATGGCTACACCTTC. It yields the protein CASSYSTGRENGYTF.